This T cell receptor (beta chain) was sequenced for a study of blood T cell repertoires in COVID-19. Study information: Acute and convalescent COVID-19 specimens originated in the United States, Italy and Spain. The cDNA or gDNA used as material had been derived from T cells, B-cell-depleted T cells, or PBMCs.

This clone was detected once. The germline V and J ends were trimmed by 3 bases and 5 bases, with 11 bases remaining between them. Germline CDR1 SGHTA, CDR2 FQGNSA. The CDR3 contains 14 residues. Original handling: Reference gene primer amplification gave estimated nucleated cell counts. Profiling relied on immunoSEQ multiplex PCR, and the TCRdb table lists in-frame clones only, not all of them. The DNA was the basis for D and trimming; V, J and clone size are from that table. The sample yields a few hundred thousand clones, 84% seen once. The clonotype comes from a woman aged 55-69 years with acute or convalescent COVID-19. This chain joins TRBV7-2 and TRBJ2-1, with no clear D. The specimen sequenced was peripheral blood. CDR3 loop: CASSFSFRDNEQFF. The CDR3 bases are TGTGCCAGCAGCTTCTCTTTTCGGGACAATGAGCAGTTCTTC.